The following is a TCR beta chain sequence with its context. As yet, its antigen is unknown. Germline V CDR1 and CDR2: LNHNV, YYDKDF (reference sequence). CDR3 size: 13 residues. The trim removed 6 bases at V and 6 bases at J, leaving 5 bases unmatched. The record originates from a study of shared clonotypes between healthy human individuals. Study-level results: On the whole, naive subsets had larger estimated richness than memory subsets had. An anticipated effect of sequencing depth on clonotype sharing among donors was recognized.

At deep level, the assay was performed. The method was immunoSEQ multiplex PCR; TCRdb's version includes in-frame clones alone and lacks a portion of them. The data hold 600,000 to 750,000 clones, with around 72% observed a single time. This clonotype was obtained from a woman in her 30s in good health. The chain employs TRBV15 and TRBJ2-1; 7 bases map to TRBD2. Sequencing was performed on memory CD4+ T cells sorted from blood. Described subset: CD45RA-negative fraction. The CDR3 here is CATRTGGSNEQFF. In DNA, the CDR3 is TGTGCCACCAGAACGGGGGGAAGCAATGAGCAGTTCTTC.